This TCR beta chain is drawn from a study of cytomegalovirus exposure and HLA in healthy donors. General study findings and limits: Presence/absence results assume similar sequencing depth per donor, which may not hold. According to reports, the classifier identified cytomegalovirus status with high specificity and sensitivity. Despite most TCR sequences being rare, some public TCRs occurred in many donors.

The CDR3 has 14 residues. Germline loops: CDR1 SGHTA, CDR2 FQGNSA. V was cut by 1 base and J by 7 bases, with 13 bases left in between. The PCR had 60 Vbeta and 13 Jbeta primers. Per the study methods: In a later analysis, the count reached 76 million or so unique TCR beta chains, with 9 million to 11 million shared. TCRdb's table, derived via immunoSEQ multiplex PCR, lists solely in-frame clones and lacks some. For V, J and clone size, that table is used; D and trimming come from the DNA. The profile shows about 190,000 clones, roughly four fifths of them singletons. In the case of this clone: Its specificity is not known.

The sequenced sample consisted of PBMCs. The J gene is TRBJ1-2, the V gene TRBV7-2; no clear D gene. The clonotype originates from a woman aged 30 to 39 in good health and CMV-seropositive. CDR3 DNA: TGTGCCAGCAGCTTAGGCGGCTCATCTCGTGGCTACACCTTC. It codes for CASSLGGSSRGYTF.